One and the same sample provided the 9 T cell receptor beta chains below, sequenced in a study of cytomegalovirus exposure and HLA in healthy donors. Measured with immunoSEQ multiplex PCR; TCRdb has only the in-frame clones, and not every one. In the table there are about 71,000 clones, around 93% of which are singletons. Sequencing was performed on PBMCs. These receptors were obtained from a young woman in good health and CMV-seronegative.

The CDR3 DNA is TGTGCCAGCAAAACGGACAGCTATGGCTACACCTTC. This translates into CASKTDSYGYTF. J is TRBJ1-2 and V is TRBV28; D might be TRBD1 (6 bases). Germline CDR1 MDHEN, CDR2 SYDVKM. V lost 7 bases and J lost 4, with 10 bases in between. The length of the CDR3 is 12 residues.

This chain joins TRBV7-9 and TRBJ1-4; 7 bases agree with TRBD1. V was clipped by 5 bases and J by 4 bases; unmatched bases: 7. CDR3 length: 15 amino acids. The germline gives CDR1 SEHNR, CDR2 FQNEAQ (reference sequence). For the CDR3, the DNA is TGTGCCAGCAGCCCATCTACAGGGGTTAATGAAAAACTGTTTTTT. Its protein is CASSPSTGVNEKLFF. Full variable domain (missing parts from reference TRBV7-9 and TRBJ1-4): DTGVSQNPRHKITKRGQNVTFRCDPISEHNRLYWYRQTLGQGPEFLTYFQNEAQLEKSRLLSDRFSAERPKGSFSTLEIQRTEQGDSAMYLCASSPSTGVNEKLFFGSGTQLSVL.

V gene TRBV27 combines with J gene TRBJ1-2; 10 bases agree with TRBD1. V was pared by 4 bases and J by 6 bases, with 8 bases of the junction left unmatched. This CDR3 region has 15 residues. Germline V gene data show CDR1 as MNHEY and CDR2 as SMNVEV (reference sequence). As DNA, the CDR3 is TGTGCCAGCAGTTCCCCCCCGGGACAGGGGAATGGCTACACCTTC. Protein: CASSSPPGQGNGYTF.

The V and J genes are TRBV19 and TRBJ2-7; 8 bases are shared with TRBD1. Trimming at V came to 5 bases and at J to 5 bases, leaving 8 bases not matched to a gene. The CDR3 consists of 14 residues. Germline V gene sequence: CDR1 LNHDA, CDR2 SQIVND (reference sequence). The CDR3 is CASSSHRGSNEQYF. The CDR3 DNA sequence: TGTGCCAGTAGTTCCCACAGGGGGTCGAACGAGCAGTACTTC.

The chain uses TRBV18 and TRBJ2-7, with TRBD1 matching over 7 bases. This CDR3 is built from 15 residues. Unmatched junction bases numbered 10, after V lost 6 bases and J lost 2 bases. Germline V lookup: CDR1 KGHSH, CDR2 LQKENI. The CDR3 is CASSKTGVETYEQYF. The DNA of the CDR3 is TGTGCCAGCTCCAAAACAGGGGTCGAGACCTACGAGCAGTACTTC.

The genes are TRBV11-3 and TRBJ2-1, with TRBD2 identical over 8 bases. Germline V gene data show CDR1 as SGHNT and CDR2 as YENEEA. J was trimmed by 5 bases and V by 5 bases; bases with no gene match: 8. The CDR3 spans 15 residues. The CDR3 loop is CASSISGRGNNEQFF. CDR3 sequence (DNA): TGTGCCAGCAGCATAAGCGGGAGAGGGAACAATGAGCAGTTCTTC.

This chain uses TRBV18 with TRBJ1-3; 8 positions match TRBD1. V lost 4 bases to trimming and J lost 0 bases; unmatched junction nucleotides: 14. The CDR3 extends over 19 amino acids. The germline CDR1 and CDR2 sequences are KGHSH and LQKENI. This CDR3 reads CASSRKGTGDLSSGNTIYF. Here the CDR3 DNA reads TGTGCCAGCTCACGCAAGGGGACAGGAGACCTTTCCTCTGGAAACACCATATATTTT.

V and J are TRBV7-9 and TRBJ2-2; D may be TRBD2 (6 bases). The CDR3 is 14 residues long. From germline, CDR1 is SEHNR and CDR2 FQNEAQ (reference sequence). Trimming stripped 3 bases from V and 3 bases from J, with 8 bases between. Here the CDR3 reads CASSLEGYTGELFF. CDR3 DNA sequence: TGTGCCAGCAGCTTGGAGGGGTACACCGGGGAGCTGTTTTTT.

V and J are TRBV2 and TRBJ2-5; tentative D call: TRBD1 (6 bases). The germline gives CDR1 SNHLY, CDR2 FYNNEI. This CDR3 region has 14 residues. V lost 5 bases and J lost 3, with 13 bases in between. CDR3 in DNA: TGTGCCAGCAGTCTTCGGCGGACAGAAGAGACCCAGTACTTC. Translation gives CASSLRRTEETQYF.